This T cell receptor (beta chain) stems from a study of patients and donors after allogeneic stem cell transplantation (dated by TCRdb to 2019 to 2021). Libraries came from RT-PCR. The data were produced on a NextSeq 550. Using fastp trimming at Q25 and MiXCR clonotype assembly, TCRdb reanalyzed the public sequencing data and kept in-frame beta chains. Identical CDR3 proteins give one entry, which carries the most common genes and DNA. This sample is represented by around 200,000 distinct CDR3 sequences; about 38% of them were singletons. The ten top clones hold about 9.9% of the sample. In this sample, this clonotype turned up a few times. It has no known antigen specificity. Within one base of it there is no much larger clone, and no base qualities were kept. The sequencing input was blood, either unsorted or a sorted T cell fraction (not recorded which). The TCR was taken from a human donor who was either an allogeneic HSCT recipient or a stem cell or donor lymphocyte infusion donor (not recorded which). It is not recorded whose cells these are; they may come from a transplant donor.

At the DNA level, the sequence is TGTGCCAGCTCACTGGCCGCGGGAAGAAATCAGCCCCAGCATTTT. Translation gives CASSLAAGRNQPQHF. This chain is built from TRBV18 and TRBJ1-5; there is no confident call for the D gene. V drops 4 bases and J drops 4 bases, leaving 14 bases in between. Reading from cysteine to phenylalanine, the CDR3 counts 15 amino acids. Of the read, only the CDR3 DNA is kept; its 45 bases are in frame from base 1. The germline V gene supplies CDR1 KGHSH and CDR2 LQKENI.